The 26 T cell receptor beta chains in this list originate from one sample, sequenced in a study of blood T cell repertoires in COVID-19 (dated by TCRdb to 2019 to 2021). The library was prepared using the immunoSEQ multiplex PCR assay. This is the immuneACCESS table as TCRdb keeps it, with only in-frame sequences that have V and J called. A part of the clones is gone; compared with another copy, unresolved V genes explain less than half, and the rest is unexplained. This sample comprises roughly 47,000 clones, approximately 77% of them detected only once. Of the sample, approximately 4.4% falls within the top ten clones. The material sequenced was peripheral blood. The receptors were gathered from a woman aged 70-85 years with acute or convalescent COVID-19.

The chain links TRBV7-2 to TRBJ2-2; the D gene is possibly TRBD1 (5 bases). Germline CDR1 is SGHTA and CDR2 is FQGNSA. CDR3 length: 16 amino acids. Trimming took 5 bases from V and 3 from J, leaving 16 bases between them. CDR3 protein: CASSPQGSLDTGELFF. Here the CDR3 DNA reads TGTGCCAGCAGCCCGCAGGGTTCTCTCGACACCGGGGAGCTGTTTTTT.

V is TRBV5-1 and J is TRBJ2-1, with 11 positions matching TRBD2. Trimming removed 4 bases from V and 5 bases from J; junction bases left unmatched: 5. CDR1 is SGHRS, CDR2 YFSETQ, per germline. This CDR3 is built from 15 residues. Here the CDR3 DNA reads TGCGCCAGCAGCCCTCCGGGACTAGCGGACAATGAGCAGTTCTTC. Amino acid sequence: CASSPPGLADNEQFF.

The rearrangement links TRBV7-8 to TRBJ2-5; 7 nucleotides agree with TRBD2. CDR3 size: 12 residues. Germline CDR1 and CDR2: SGHVS and FQNEAQ. Trimming at V came to 5 bases and at J to 10 bases, leaving 7 bases not matched to a gene. Written as DNA, the CDR3 is TGTGCCAGCAGCCTGGGTCGGGGGGACCAGTACTTC. It yields the protein CASSLGRGDQYF.

This chain joins TRBV6-1 and TRBJ1-2; D not resolved. The germline CDR1 and CDR2 sequences are MNHNS and SASEGT. The CDR3 runs to 17 residues. V was trimmed by 2 bases and J by 8 bases, leaving 24 bases between them. Here the CDR3 reads CASSETPKTGAAGGYTF. CDR3 nucleotides: TGTGCCAGCAGTGAAACTCCGAAAACGGGTGCGGCGGGAGGCTACACCTTC.

V usage is TRBV29-1 and J usage is TRBJ2-7; 10 bases align to TRBD1. The CDR3 totals 14 residues. Germline assignment: CDR1 SQVTM and CDR2 ANQGSEA. V was clipped by 5 bases and J by 7 bases; unmatched bases: 11. CDR3 nucleotides: TGCAGCGTTAGGCGGGACAGGGGATTGTGGGAGCAGTACTTC. This sequence encodes CSVRRDRGLWEQYF.

This chain connects TRBV30 to TRBJ1-3, with D hard to call. Germline V CDR1 and CDR2: GTSNPN, SVGIG (reference sequence). The CDR3 sequence is 12 residues long. V was pared by 8 bases and J by 0 bases, with 8 bases between. CDR3 sequence reads: CAHTISGNTIYF. CDR3 sequence (DNA): TGTGCCCACACTATCTCTGGAAACACCATATATTTT.

V gene TRBV30 combines with J gene TRBJ1-5, with 9 bases matching TRBD1. V shed 3 bases and J 3 bases; nucleotides not matched to a gene: 9. This CDR3 has 16 residues. Germline CDR1 GTSNPN, CDR2 SVGIG (reference sequence). The CDR3 DNA is TGTGCCTGGAGCCCAACCGGGACAGGGTTCAATCAGCCCCAGCATTTT. Protein: CAWSPTGTGFNQPQHF. The whole variable domain, remainder taken from reference TRBV30 and TRBJ1-5, is SQTIHQWPATLVQPVGSPLSLECTVEGTSNPNLYWYRQAAGRGLQLLFYSVGIGQISSEVPQNLSASRPQDRQFILSSKKLLLSDSGFYLCAWSPTGTGFNQPQHFGDGTRLSIL.

The chain combines TRBV6-4 with TRBJ1-2; D is unclear. CDR1 and CDR2 (germline): MRHNA, SNTAGT. The V end was cut by 2 bases, the J end by 6 bases, with 7 bases between. This CDR3 has 12 amino acids. The CDR3 sequence: CASSDGLDGYTF. CDR3 nucleotides: TGTGCCAGCAGTGACGGCTTGGATGGCTACACCTTC.

V and J are TRBV12-3 or TRBV12-4 and TRBJ1-2; no firm D call. V shed 1 base and J shed 9 bases, with 12 bases lying between them. This CDR3 has 13 amino acids. The CDR3 here is CASSLGRHSSYTF. Written as DNA, the CDR3 is TGTGCCAGCAGTTTAGGACGCCACAGTAGCTACACCTTC.

The chain joins TRBV19 to TRBJ1-2; weak D call: TRBD1 (6 bases). The V gene's germline CDR1 is LNHDA and CDR2 SQIVND (reference sequence). Trimming left V 5 bases short and J 6 bases short, with 16 bases between. This CDR3 has 14 residues. The CDR3, as DNA: TGTGCCAGTAGTCGAACAGGGATAGAGCATGGCTACACCTTC. This sequence encodes CASSRTGIEHGYTF.

The V gene is TRBV5-4, the J gene TRBJ2-7; 9 positions match TRBD2. The CDR3 runs 17 residues. The germline CDR1 and CDR2 sequences are SGHNT and YYREEE (reference sequence). The V gene end was trimmed by 0 bases and the J gene end by 2 bases; junction bases not matched to a gene: 9. CDR3 sequence (DNA): TGTGCCAGCAGCTTGGCCGGCGGTAGCGGGAGTCCCTACGAGCAGTACTTC. This encodes CASSLAGGSGSPYEQYF.

By share of the sample, this clone is medium-sized. The rearrangement uses TRBV7-9 and TRBJ2-2; no reliable D call. CDR1 and CDR2 from the germline V gene are SEHNR and FQNEAQ (reference sequence). V was cut by 0 bases and J by 3 bases, with 8 bases left in between. The CDR3 length is 15 residues. The CDR3, as DNA: TGTGCCAGCAGCTTAGCGGGCCCCGACACCGGGGAGCTGTTTTTT. Encoded protein: CASSLAGPDTGELFF.

V gene TRBV5-4 combines with J gene TRBJ2-1; 9 nucleotides line up with TRBD2. Germline V gives CDR1 SGHNT, CDR2 YYREEE (reference sequence). Germline trimming cut 4 bases from V and 6 bases from J; bases unmatched to any gene: 14. The CDR3 spans 17 residues. As DNA, the CDR3 is TGTGCCAGCAGCCTACCTGCGGGCGGGAGGGCCGTCAATGAGCAGTTCTTC. It yields the protein CASSLPAGGRAVNEQFF. Full variable domain (remainder filled in from reference TRBV5-4 and TRBJ2-1): ETGVTQSPTHLIKTRGQQVTLRCSSQSGHNTVSWYQQALGQGPQFIFQYYREEENGRGNFPPRFSGLQFPNYSSELNVNALELDDSALYLCASSLPAGGRAVNEQFFGPGTRLTVL.

J is TRBJ2-7 and V is TRBV6-2 or TRBV6-3; 8 positions agree with TRBD1. This CDR3 region has 15 residues. The junction had 8 bases not matched to a gene; V was cut back by 3 bases and J by 4 bases. Per the germline V gene, CDR1 is MNHEY and CDR2 is SVGEGT. The DNA for the CDR3 is TGTGCCAGCAGTTATTTCAGGGGGCGCGGGTACGAGCAGTACTTC. Its translation is CASSYFRGRGYEQYF.

The V call is TRBV7-9, the J call TRBJ2-3, with 9 nucleotides matching TRBD1. The germline gives CDR1 SEHNR, CDR2 FQNEAQ (reference sequence). V lost 1 base to trimming and J lost 5 bases; unmatched junction nucleotides: 4. The CDR3 has 15 amino acids. The CDR3, as DNA: TGTGCCAGCAGCTTAGTGGGACAGGGAGGAGATACGCAGTATTTT. It translates to CASSLVGQGGDTQYF.

The chain has TRBV15 and TRBJ2-3, with D perhaps TRBD2 (7 bases). Germline lookup yields CDR1 LNHNV and CDR2 YYDKDF (reference sequence). This CDR3 contains 15 residues. The V gene lost 3 bases and the J gene lost 5 bases, with 15 bases spanning the gap. The CDR3 DNA is TGTGCCACCAGCAGGGGGGGGGCGCAGAAAGATACGCAGTATTTT. Residues: CATSRGGAQKDTQYF.

This clone was observed a single time. The chain recombines TRBV30 with TRBJ2-5, with D perhaps matching TRBD1 (5 bases). Trimming stripped 2 bases from V and 1 base from J, with 11 bases between. This CDR3 is built from 14 residues. CDR1 is GTSNPN, CDR2 SVGIG, per germline (reference sequence). The CDR3 here is CAWSPNRRQETQYF. DNA for the CDR3: TGTGCCTGGAGTCCTAACAGGCGCCAAGAGACCCAGTACTTC.

The CDR3 region has the DNA TGTGCCAGCAGCCGCACGGGGGTGGTTAGCTACGAGCAGTACTTC. It encodes CASSRTGVVSYEQYF. The chain couples TRBV11-2 to TRBJ2-7; D might be TRBD2 (6 bases). The CDR3 has 15 amino acids. Germline lookup yields CDR1 SGHAT and CDR2 FQNNGV. Trimming took off 5 bases at V and 3 bases at J, with 17 bases between the two ends.

The CDR3 loop reads CASSLPSSNEQFF. The CDR3 DNA sequence: TGTGCCAGCAGCCTACCATCAAGCAATGAGCAGTTCTTC. The chain combines TRBV28 with TRBJ2-1; unclear D gene. Germline CDR1 is MDHEN and CDR2 is SYDVKM. This CDR3 has 13 amino acids. Between the trimmed V and J ends, which lost 6 bases and 6 bases, there was a span of 12 bases.

This clone was observed a handful of times. The chain employs TRBV19 and TRBJ1-1; D is unresolved. The V gene lost 5 bases and the J gene lost 5 bases, with 15 bases spanning the gap. The CDR3 is made up of 14 amino acids. Germline values: CDR1 LNHDA, CDR2 SQIVND (reference sequence). The CDR3 loop is CASSLSFLATEAFF. The CDR3 DNA reads as TGTGCCAGTAGTCTCTCGTTTCTCGCGACTGAAGCTTTCTTT.

The chain uses TRBV11-3 and TRBJ2-7, with 7 bases identical to TRBD2. V dropped 5 bases and J dropped 7; count of bases not matched to a gene: 20. There are 17 residues in the CDR3. Germline CDR1 and CDR2: SGHNT and YENEEA. CDR3 region: CASSPRRGATGGIEQYF. CDR3 nucleotides: TGTGCCAGCAGCCCCCGGAGAGGAGCGACGGGAGGAATTGAGCAGTACTTC.

Concerning this clone: At one boundary the junction diverges from the germline segment, which might be a read error. This sequence joins TRBV6-5 and TRBJ1-2; tentatively, D is TRBD1 (5 bases). The CDR3 consists of 13 residues. Germline loops: CDR1 MNHEY, CDR2 SVGAGI. The CDR3 protein is CASSYSPTDIRGF. CDR3 DNA: TGTGCCAGCAGTTACTCCCCGACAGACATCCGAGGCTTC.

The chain has TRBV30 and TRBJ1-2, with D possibly TRBD1 on 5 matching bases. Germline V CDR1 and CDR2: GTSNPN, SVGIG (reference sequence). The V and J ends lost 0 bases and 7 bases respectively, with 15 bases between them. The CDR3 spans 14 residues. The CDR3 here is CAWSVHGGVSGYTF. CDR3 in DNA: TGTGCCTGGAGTGTACACGGGGGTGTAAGTGGCTACACCTTC.

The chain links TRBV6-5 to TRBJ2-7; D gene uncertain. CDR1 is MNHEY and CDR2 is SVGAGI in the germline V gene. The CDR3 covers 12 residues. V dropped 8 bases and J dropped 10 bases, with 18 bases sitting between them. Written as DNA, the CDR3 is TGTGCCAGCGACCGTGAAACGGGTGAACAGTACTTC. Protein product: CASDRETGEQYF.

V gene TRBV3-1 (or the pseudogene TRBV3-2) combines with J gene TRBJ2-4, with 8 nucleotides matching TRBD2. This CDR3 has 16 residues. CDR1 and CDR2 from the germline V gene are LGHDT and YNNKEL (reference sequence). J lost 7 bases, V lost 4 bases, and 12 bases had no gene match. The CDR3 DNA reads TGTGCCAGCAGCCCCAGATCGGGACTAGACTTCAACATTCAGTACTTC. It specifies CASSPRSGLDFNIQYF.

J is TRBJ2-7 and V is TRBV7-9; possible D gene TRBD2, 6 bases. The V end was cut by 7 bases, the J end by 3 bases, with 19 bases between. Per the germline V gene, CDR1 is SEHNR and CDR2 is FQNEAQ (reference sequence). The CDR3 length is 15 residues. The CDR3 region has the DNA TGTGCCAGCACTCCCGGGACTGTAGTAGTCTACGAGCAGTACTTC. It yields the protein CASTPGTVVVYEQYF.